This T cell receptor beta chain was profiled in a study of OX40 agonist ivuxolimab in advanced cancers. On the study more broadly: An anti-OX40 (CD134) antibody with agonistic activity, ivuxolimab, was administered to patients. Mean age around 64 years, range about 23 to 79; roughly 82% male.

Study-wide results and caveats: Among the nonresponders, some also had low normalized T-cell clonal expansion. At 0.1 to 3.0 mg/kg and by week 6, clonal expansion occurred in CD4+ and CD8+ blood T cells.

Germline V gene sequence: CDR1 MGHRA, CDR2 YSYEKL. Trimming removed 0 bases from V and 10 bases from J, with 12 bases in between. The CDR3 covers 14 residues. Clones were sequenced by immunoSEQ multiplex PCR, and TCRdb holds only the in-frame ones, with some missing. The table includes approximately 70,000 clones, 70% to 90% detected once. With respect to this clone: Its cognate antigen is unknown.

This chain links TRBV4-1 with TRBJ1-4, with D perhaps TRBD1 (5 bases). The material sequenced was CD4+ or CD8+ T cells sorted from blood, taken in a trial of the OX40 agonist ivuxolimab. The source of this sequence is an adult with an advanced solid tumor such as melanoma, head and neck, liver or kidney cancer. CDR3 protein: CASSQDQGLVKLFF. CDR3 in DNA: TGCGCCAGCAGCCAAGATCAGGGCTTGGTAAAACTGTTTTTT.